A few counts support the clone carrying this T cell receptor beta chain. No antigen is known for it. The sample originates from a study of post-analysis software for immune sequencing data. Overall study findings and caveats: The five TRBV segments detected at higher frequency in patients than in controls included TRBV5-6, TRBV5-1 and TRBV20-1. Strong co-clustering by F measure was seen for same-batch samples.

Built from TCR beta cDNA, the libraries had unique molecular identifiers in them. cDNA molecules numbering some 500,000 came from roughly 1.1 to 9.2 million T cells. TCRdb fed the PCR reads into MiXCR, producing one record per CDR3 protein. Of approximately 400,000 distinct CDR3 sequences in the sample, about a third are singletons; the top ten hold roughly an eighth. Trimming cost V 2 bases and J 4 bases, with 17 bases left between them. CDR1 is SGHVS and CDR2 is FQNEAQ in the germline V gene. The CDR3 is made up of 17 amino acids. The sequence was obtained from a girl under 18 with multiple sclerosis. The chain has TRBV7-8 and TRBJ1-4; a weak D match, TRBD1 (6 bases). The sample comprised blood. This CDR3 is CASSLNGQRTVNEKLFF. The DNA of the CDR3 is TGTGCCAGCAGCTTAAATGGACAGAGGACGGTTAATGAAAAACTGTTTTTT.